What follows are 8 T cell receptor beta chains derived from one specimen sequenced in a study of T cell responses to AZD1222 COVID-19 vaccine. Only in-frame clones appear in the TCRdb table, and some are missing; sequencing was by immunoSEQ multiplex PCR. Here the sample spans approximately 150,000 clones, roughly 90% being singletons. Sequenced material: peripheral blood, taken 28 days after the second AZD1222 dose. Receptors were obtained from an adult who received the AZD1222 COVID-19 vaccine.

The V gene is TRBV6-6, the J gene TRBJ1-1; D uncertain. This CDR3 spans 12 amino acids. Trimming took off 7 bases at V and 2 bases at J, with 8 bases between the two ends. Germline V gene lookup returns CDR1 MNHNY and CDR2 SVGAGI (reference sequence). As DNA, the CDR3 is TGTGCCAGCACCTGGGGAAACACTGAAGCTTTCTTT. This sequence encodes CASTWGNTEAFF.

This chain uses TRBV29-1 with TRBJ1-2; D might be TRBD1 (6 bases). The V gene's germline CDR1 is SQVTM and CDR2 ANQGSEA. CDR3 length: 13 residues. V was shortened by 4 bases and J by 0 bases, with 9 bases between the two germline ends. The CDR3 bases are TGCAGCGTTGGAGGGGGAGCTAACTATGGCTACACCTTC. Translating gives CSVGGGANYGYTF.

The CDR3 coding sequence is TGTGCCAGCAGTGACGGGACAGAAAATTCACCCCTCCACTTT. It encodes CASSDGTENSPLHF. The chain uses TRBV6-4 and TRBJ1-6; 7 nucleotides agree with TRBD1. The trim removed 2 bases at V and 7 bases at J, leaving 2 bases unmatched. CDR1 and CDR2 (germline): MRHNA, SNTAGT. This CDR3 comprises 14 residues.

This chain joins TRBV27 and TRBJ2-7, with 12 positions matching TRBD2. This CDR3 has 15 amino acids. V shed 2 bases, J shed 6 bases, and the junction held 5 bases outside the gene matches. CDR1 is MNHEY, CDR2 SMNVEV, per germline (reference sequence). CDR3 loop: CASSLRASGRGEQYF. The DNA of the CDR3 is TGTGCCAGCAGTTTACGGGCTAGCGGGAGGGGCGAGCAGTACTTC.

This rearrangement joins TRBV18 to TRBJ2-7, with TRBD2 matching over 7 bases. Germline lookup yields CDR1 KGHSH and CDR2 LQKENI. CDR3 length equals 14 residues. The V and J ends lost 5 bases and 5 bases, in that order; junction bases with no gene match: 9. CDR3 sequence reads: CASSYGGGVDEQYV. The CDR3 DNA is TGTGCCAGCTCATACGGGGGAGGGGTCGACGAGCAGTACGTC.

The V and J genes are TRBV6-5 and TRBJ2-5, with TRBD2 matching over 8 bases. This CDR3 is built from 15 residues. J gave up 7 bases and V 3 bases, and 10 bases lay outside the gene matches. CDR1 is MNHEY and CDR2 is SVGAGI in the germline V gene. The CDR3 DNA is TGTGCCAGCAGTTATCCACGGGGGGGGGTACGGACCCAGTACTTC. Translation: CASSYPRGGVRTQYF.

A single count supports this clone. This chain joins TRBV5-4 and TRBJ2-1; D is perhaps TRBD1 (5 bases). The V end was cut by 4 bases, the J end by 5 bases, with 13 bases between. Per germline, CDR1 SGHNT and CDR2 YYREEE (reference sequence). The CDR3 consists of 14 residues. CDR3 bases: TGTGCCAGCAGCCGCCCAGACAGAAACAATGAGCAGTTCTTC. Protein product: CASSRPDRNNEQFF.

This chain joins TRBV6-4 and TRBJ1-2; D unresolved. The V end was cut by 11 bases, the J end by 13 bases, with 14 bases between. Per germline, CDR1 MRHNA and CDR2 SNTAGT. This CDR3 region has 9 residues. The CDR3 reads CAPTSPVTF. The CDR3 DNA is TGTGCCCCTACCTCACCGGTCACCTTC.